This section outlines one T cell receptor (beta chain) sequence together with its context. The antigen is not known. The record originates from a study of T cells after yellow fever vaccination. Study-level results: Abundant clonotypes (contaminants from the bulk population) could be present in FACS-sorted repertoires. The secondary response peaked faster, at day 5 versus 15, but was weaker.

One entry per CDR3 protein, called by TCRdb with MiXCR from the 5' RACE reads. The data hold roughly 250,000 distinct CDR3 sequences, with about an eighth observed a single time. Germline V lookup: CDR1 MNHEY, CDR2 SVGAGI. This CDR3 is 16 amino acids long. V lost 0 bases to trimming and J lost 7 bases; unmatched junction nucleotides: 5. The receptor comes from a man aged 25 to 40 who received the YFV17D yellow fever vaccine. The rearrangement joins TRBV6-5 to TRBJ2-3, with 12 bases fitting TRBD2. Sequenced here: CD4+ T cells sorted from PBMCs, sampled 45 days after the yellow fever booster vaccination. This chain's CDR3 is CASSYSATSGRHTQYF. For the CDR3, the DNA is TGTGCCAGCAGTTACTCCGCGACTAGCGGGAGACATACGCAGTATTTT.